A single TCR beta chain is shown here with its context. There is no known antigen for this receptor. No per-base quality is available; no much larger clone lies one base away. The donors were around 39 Caucasian individuals from Russia, aged roughly 6 to 95 years, who were systemically healthy. About 10 milliliters of peripheral blood were collected from each donor into EDTA-treated Vacutainer tubes. PBMCs were isolated by Ficoll-Paque density-gradient centrifugation, with at least 6 million obtained per sample. Total RNA, at least 6 micrograms per sample, was extracted from PBMCs with Trizol reagent. For every donor, flow cytometry on a PBMC aliquot measured the percentage of naive CD45RAhigh/CD27high T cells. The germline V gene gives CDR1 as SGHRS and CDR2 as YFSETQ. Taken from cysteine to phenylalanine, the CDR3 has 14 residues. Only the CDR3 region is kept as DNA, spanning 42 bases read in frame from base 1. Germline trimming: 5 bases from V, 6 bases from J; junction bases outside gene matches: 5.

These data are taken from a study of blood T cells in healthy people across ages (dated by TCRdb to the mid-2010s). About the investigation overall: In model experiments, template switching captured about one uniquely barcoded TCR beta cDNA molecule for every two T cells. Using deep sequencing normalized with unique cDNA molecular identifiers, the study measured how TCR beta repertoire diversity changes with age. The donors were divided into four age groups: young (average 16 years), middle-aged (almost 40), aged (about 62) and long-lived (roughly 82). To avoid experimental bias, donors of different ages were spread randomly across the sequencing lanes. The study analyzed two additional independent replicas of 1 million unique cDNA reads from the same blood draw for two donors, one aged 18 to 30 and one aged 80 or older.

Summary of the overall study and its limitations: Estimates of total diversity from one million sequenced T cells were regarded as lower bounds and underestimates. As age increased, observed TCR beta diversity per million T cells dropped in a roughly linear way, and a significant reduction was already evident by age 40. Compared with the aged group, the long-lived group had more naive CD4+ T cells, fewer expanded clones and increased TCR diversity, suggesting age selection. Donor CMV infection status was unknown, potentially confounding age-related changes in expanded clonotypes. Conclusive comparison of naive and antigen-experienced compartments was prevented by the profiling of bulk unsorted PBMCs. A strong correlation was found between observed TCR beta diversity and the percentage of naive T cells measured by flow cytometry.

The library was built by means of 5' RACE. Instrument on record: Illumina HiSeq 2500. A second about 7 to 12 cycle PCR used a sample-barcoded 5' primer and a J-beta primer mix. A template-switch 5' adaptor carrying 12 random nucleotides introduced a unique molecular identifier onto each TCR beta cDNA molecule. Each sample yielded at least 2.5 million CDR3-containing paired-end reads. All of the RNA was converted into first-strand cDNA using the Mint cDNA synthesis kit, with a TRBC-specific oligonucleotide serving as the primer. Following uracil-DNA glycosylase treatment, a first 18-cycle PCR with universal primers M1SS and BC2_uni_R was performed on all cDNA. The published analysis was carried out like this. For normalization, 1 million high-quality reads were randomly selected from each sample, with every read carrying a distinct molecular identifier. Reads sharing molecular identifiers were discarded rather than binned into consensus sequences. MiTCR, with a Q25 quality threshold and the strictest error-elimination algorithm, was used for CDR3 identification, clonotype clustering and error correction. A nonparametric unseen species model using Euler transformation provided a lower-bound estimate of total TCR beta diversity. TCRdb redid the processing of the public reads, applying fastp at Q25 and MiXCR, and retained in-frame beta chains. Entries that share a CDR3 protein sequence are merged under the most common genes and DNA. The V and J calls follow TCRdb's processing rather than the paper's. In this sample the table shows 1 million to 1.2 million distinct CDR3 sequences, roughly two fifths of which occur a single time. Around 13% of the sample is held by the ten biggest clonotypes.

The sequence was collected from a man between 18 and 29 years old in good health. Recombination joined TRBV5-1 with TRBJ1-6; TRBD1 agrees with 7 junctional bases. The specimen sequenced was blood. The CDR3 protein sequence reads: CASRDTGVNSPLHF. The nucleotides are TGCGCCAGCAGAGACACAGGGGTTAATTCACCCCTCCACTTT.